This TCR beta chain was sequenced during a study of blood T cells in healthy people across ages (dated by TCRdb to 2013 to 2016). Turning to the overall study: In model experiments, template switching captured roughly one uniquely barcoded TCR beta cDNA molecule for every two T cells. Age-related changes in TCR beta repertoire diversity were measured in the study by deep sequencing normalized with unique cDNA molecular identifiers. Four age groups were formed from the donors: young (average approximately 15 years), middle-aged (approximately 41), aged (62) and long-lived (approximately 80). To avoid experimental bias, donors of different ages were randomly spread across the sequencing lanes. For two donors (one aged 18 to 30 and one aged 80 or older), the study analyzed two additional independent replicas of 1 million unique cDNA reads from the same blood draw.

The CDR3 sequence holds 17 residues, the cysteine and phenylalanine included. Just CDR3 DNA is preserved here, 51 bases in frame from base 1. The germline V gene sets CDR1 to SGHTA and CDR2 to FQGTGA. Relative to germline, V is 3 bases shorter and J is 6 bases shorter, with 20 bases between their ends. The library was produced with 5' RACE. TCRdb lists the instrument as Illumina HiSeq 2500. A second PCR of roughly 7 to 12 cycles was performed with a sample-barcoded 5' primer and a J-beta primer mix. Each TCR beta cDNA molecule received a unique molecular identifier from a template-switch 5' adaptor carrying 12 random nucleotides. Each sample yielded at least 2.5 million CDR3-containing paired-end reads. The Mint cDNA synthesis kit, primed by a TRBC-specific oligonucleotide, was used to synthesize first-strand cDNA from all RNA. Following uracil-DNA glycosylase treatment, a first 18-cycle PCR with universal primers M1SS and BC2_uni_R was performed on all cDNA. In the authors' own workflow: For normalization, 1 million high-quality reads were randomly selected from each sample, with every read carrying a distinct molecular identifier. Instead of being binned into consensus sequences, reads with shared molecular identifiers were discarded. MiTCR, set to a Q25 quality threshold and the strictest error-elimination algorithm, was used for CDR3 identification, clonotype clustering and error correction. A nonparametric unseen species model with Euler transformation was used to estimate a lower bound on total TCR beta diversity. TCRdb cleaned the public reads at Q25 with fastp, built clones with MiXCR and kept in-frame beta chains. All rows with the same CDR3 protein become a single entry with the most common DNA and genes. The V and J calls were not made by the authors but by TCRdb's processing. The sample table holds some 1.4 million distinct CDR3 sequences, of which around two fifths were seen once. The ten top clones hold under 8% of the sample.

The investigation overall reported the following: Estimates of total diversity from one million sequenced T cells were regarded as lower bounds and underestimates. Because the CMV infection status of the donors was unknown, age-related changes in expanded clonotypes may potentially have been confounded. Because profiling used bulk unsorted PBMCs, naive and antigen-experienced compartments could not be compared conclusively. As age increased, observed TCR beta diversity per million T cells dropped in a roughly linear way, and a significant reduction was already evident by age 40. Compared with the aged group, more naive CD4+ T cells, fewer expanded clones and increased TCR diversity were shown by the long-lived group, suggesting age selection. Observed TCR beta diversity correlated strongly with the percentage of naive T cells measured by flow cytometry.

The donors were 40 or so Caucasian individuals from Russia, aged roughly 6 to 95 years, who were systemically healthy. Each donor gave about 9.7 milliliters of peripheral blood, drawn into EDTA-treated Vacutainer tubes. Ficoll-Paque density-gradient centrifugation was used to isolate PBMCs, with at least 6 million per sample. Trizol reagent was used to extract total RNA from the PBMCs, yielding at least 6 micrograms per sample. For every donor, flow cytometry on a PBMC aliquot measured the percentage of naive CD45RAhigh/CD27high T cells. Worth noting for this clonotype: The target of this receptor is not known. Base qualities were left out, and no much larger clone turns up one base away.

Here the chain combines TRBV7-3 and TRBJ2-2; perhaps TRBD1 is the D gene, with 6 bases matching. The sample taken for sequencing was blood. The sequence came from a woman aged 18-29 years in good health. The DNA sequence is TGTGCCAGCAGCTTTTCTAGCCCCGGGACATACGCCGGGGAGCTGTTTTTT. Its amino acids are CASSFSSPGTYAGELFF.